Presented here are 11 T cell receptor beta chains from one specimen sequenced in a study of blood T cell repertoires in COVID-19. The table came from immunoSEQ multiplex PCR; TCRdb's copy has only in-frame clones and leaves some out. The sample carries more than 65,000 clones, about 80% recorded once. Specimen: peripheral blood. The receptors were gathered from a woman aged 80 or over with acute or convalescent COVID-19.

This clone was seen only a few times. The chain recombines TRBV24-1 with TRBJ1-1, with TRBD1 identical over 7 bases. This CDR3 has 15 residues. CDR1 KGHDR and CDR2 SFDVKD come from the germline V gene. Trimming cost V 4 bases and J 4 bases; bases outside gene matches: 8. This CDR3 reads CATSEGGRTGTEAFF. CDR3 in DNA: TGTGCCACCAGTGAAGGGGGCAGGACGGGCACTGAAGCTTTCTTT.

The chain employs TRBV30 and TRBJ1-2; D is uncertain. The germline V and J ends were trimmed by 0 bases and 1 base, with 9 bases remaining between them. Germline CDR1 GTSNPN, CDR2 SVGIG (reference sequence). The CDR3 is 14 amino acids. The CDR3 sequence is CAWSVQSRNYGYTF. The CDR3 DNA reads TGTGCCTGGAGTGTACAGTCCCGTAACTATGGCTACACCTTC.

The gene calls are TRBV19 and TRBJ2-3; D is possibly TRBD2 (6 bases). Trimming cost V 8 bases and J 8 bases, with 17 bases left between them. CDR1 LNHDA and CDR2 SQIVND come from the germline V gene (reference sequence). This CDR3 comprises 13 residues. The CDR3 region has the DNA TGTGCCAGTCATAGGACTTGGGGAGGTACGCAGTATTTT. Residues: CASHRTWGGTQYF.

The table lists this clone with a few counts. The chain carries TRBV6-1 and TRBJ2-3, with 10 positions matching TRBD2. The CDR3 extends over 18 amino acids. Germline CDR1 and CDR2: MNHNS and SASEGT. Unmatched junction bases numbered 11, after V lost 2 bases and J lost 3 bases. Here the CDR3 reads CASSERLAGIGRTDTQYF. CDR3 in DNA: TGTGCCAGCAGTGAACGACTAGCGGGTATAGGGAGGACAGATACGCAGTATTTT.

In DNA, the CDR3 is TGTGCCAGCAGCTTGGGCGGCGGGAGGGCCCGGACCGGGGAGCTGTTTTTT. Its translation: CASSLGGGRARTGELFF. The V gene is TRBV5-6, the J gene TRBJ2-2, with TRBD2 matching 9 bases. V lost 0 bases and J lost 5; bases outside the gene matches: 8. The CDR3 sequence is 17 residues long. CDR1 is SGHDT, CDR2 YYEEEE, per germline.

The V call is TRBV5-1, the J call TRBJ2-7; 12 nucleotides align to TRBD2. The ends lost 5 bases at V and 2 bases at J; junction bases unmatched: 2. Germline CDR1 and CDR2: SGHRS and YFSETQ. There are 14 residues in the CDR3. The CDR3 DNA reads TGCGCCAGCAGTCTAGCGGGAGGGCCCTACGAGCAGTACTTC. The encoded protein is CASSLAGGPYEQYF.

This clone was seen only a few times. The chain joins TRBV28 to TRBJ1-2; TRBD1 might be the D (5 bases). The CDR3 extends over 13 amino acids. The germline V gene encodes CDR1 MDHEN and CDR2 SYDVKM. The ends were cut back, 3 bases at V and 6 bases at J, with 11 bases in the middle. CDR3 amino acids: CASSLQGVHGYTF. CDR3 DNA sequence: TGTGCCAGCAGTTTGCAAGGGGTTCATGGCTACACCTTC.

The V gene is TRBV19, the J gene TRBJ2-2, with 10 positions matching TRBD1. J was trimmed by 5 bases and V by 6 bases; bases with no gene match: 3. Germline V gene sequence: CDR1 LNHDA, CDR2 SQIVND (reference sequence). The CDR3 length is 14 residues. The CDR3 loop is CASRWGQGTGELFF. The CDR3 DNA reads as TGTGCCAGTAGATGGGGACAGGGGACCGGGGAGCTGTTTTTT.

The chain carries TRBV7-2 and TRBJ2-2; 14 bases line up with TRBD2. The CDR3 is made up of 16 amino acids. With V trimmed by 3 bases and J by 5 bases, 2 bases remained unmatched. The germline gives CDR1 SGHTA, CDR2 FQGNSA. CDR3 DNA sequence: TGTGCCAGCAGCTTTAGGACTAGCGGGAGGACCGGGGAGCTGTTTTTT. Encoded protein: CASSFRTSGRTGELFF.

This clone has a single count. The chain has TRBV11-2 and TRBJ2-1; no clear D gene. V was pared by 1 base and J by 7 bases, with 8 bases between. Germline CDR1 and CDR2: SGHAT and FQNNGV. This CDR3 comprises 13 residues. The CDR3 DNA follows: TGTGCCAGCAGCTTAGGCGGCCAAAATGAGCAGTTCTTC. Translating gives CASSLGGQNEQFF.

The chain carries TRBV11-2 and TRBJ2-3, with 7 bases that match TRBD2. From germline, CDR1 is SGHAT and CDR2 FQNNGV. CDR3 length equals 14 residues. The trim removed 7 bases at V and 4 bases at J, leaving 8 bases unmatched. CDR3 in DNA: TGTGCCAGCACCCGGGGGGAAGCCGCAGATACGCAGTATTTT. Translated, it gives CASTRGEAADTQYF.